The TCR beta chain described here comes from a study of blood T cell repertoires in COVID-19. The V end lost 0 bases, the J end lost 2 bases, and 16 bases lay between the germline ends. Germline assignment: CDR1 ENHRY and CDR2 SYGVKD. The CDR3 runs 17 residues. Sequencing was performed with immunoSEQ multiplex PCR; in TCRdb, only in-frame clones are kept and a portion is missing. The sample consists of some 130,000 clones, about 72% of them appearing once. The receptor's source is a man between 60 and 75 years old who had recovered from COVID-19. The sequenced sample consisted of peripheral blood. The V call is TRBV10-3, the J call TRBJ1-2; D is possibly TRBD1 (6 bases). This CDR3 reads CAISESTIQGRNYGYTF. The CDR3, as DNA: TGTGCCATCAGTGAGTCGACTATACAGGGAAGAAACTATGGCTACACCTTC.